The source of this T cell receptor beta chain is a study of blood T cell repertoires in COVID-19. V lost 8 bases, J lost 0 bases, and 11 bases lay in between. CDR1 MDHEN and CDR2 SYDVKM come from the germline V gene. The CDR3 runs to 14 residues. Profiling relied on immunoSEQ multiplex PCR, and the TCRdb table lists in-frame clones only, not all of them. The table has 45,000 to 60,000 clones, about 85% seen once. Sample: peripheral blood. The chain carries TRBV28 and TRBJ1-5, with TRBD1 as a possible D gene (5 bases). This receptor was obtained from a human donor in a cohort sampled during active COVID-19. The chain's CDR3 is CASGGGNSNQPQHF. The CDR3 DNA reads TGTGCCAGCGGGGGGGGAAATAGCAATCAGCCCCAGCATTTT.